This T cell receptor beta chain is drawn from a study of chemoradiotherapy in HPV16-positive cancers. At the level of the study: A couple of HPV16-positive patients' cells yielded candidate HPV-specific clones and common motifs. General observations from the study: Candidate HPV-specific clones and E7-related TCR motifs grew in tumor during treatment.

In this sample, this clone turned up once. Its antigen is unknown. Sequencing was performed with immunoSEQ multiplex PCR; in TCRdb, only in-frame clones are kept and a portion is missing. This table holds 40,000 to 65,000 clones, about 88% found once. The clonotype originates from a human donor with HPV-associated anogenital cancer. Sequenced here: blood, sampled from a patient who underwent chemoradiotherapy.

The CDR3 region has the DNA TGTGCCAGCAGCCAGGCAGGGGCGGGACAGCCCCAGCATTTT. This translates into CASSQAGAGQPQHF. This chain joins TRBV5-4 and TRBJ1-5; tentatively, D is TRBD1 (6 bases). Germline CDR1 SGHNT, CDR2 YYREEE (reference sequence). V lost 4 bases and J 7 bases, leaving 15 bases between the germline ends. The CDR3 extends over 14 amino acids.